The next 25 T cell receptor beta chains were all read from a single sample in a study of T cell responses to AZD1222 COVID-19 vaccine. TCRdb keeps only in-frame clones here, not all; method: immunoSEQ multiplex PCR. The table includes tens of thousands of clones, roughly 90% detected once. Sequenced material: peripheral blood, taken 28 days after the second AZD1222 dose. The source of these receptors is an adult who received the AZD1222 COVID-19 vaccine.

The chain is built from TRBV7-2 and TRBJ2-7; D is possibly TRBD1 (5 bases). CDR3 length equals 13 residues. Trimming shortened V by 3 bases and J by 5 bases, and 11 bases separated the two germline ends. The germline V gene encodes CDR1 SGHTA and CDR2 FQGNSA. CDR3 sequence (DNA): TGTGCCAGCAGCTTGGGCGTCAGGGACGAGCAGTACTTC. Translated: CASSLGVRDEQYF.

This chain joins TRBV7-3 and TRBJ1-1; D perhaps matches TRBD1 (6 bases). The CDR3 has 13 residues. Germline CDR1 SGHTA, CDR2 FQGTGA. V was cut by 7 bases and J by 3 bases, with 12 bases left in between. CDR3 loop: CASKETGDTEAFF. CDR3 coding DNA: TGTGCCAGCAAGGAGACAGGAGACACTGAAGCTTTCTTT. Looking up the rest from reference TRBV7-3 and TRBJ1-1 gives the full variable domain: GAGVSQTPSNKVTEKGKYVELRCDPISGHTALYWYRQSLGQGPEFLIYFQGTGAADDSGLPNDRFFAVRPEGSVSTLKIQRTERGDSAVYLCASKETGDTEAFFGQGTRLTVV.

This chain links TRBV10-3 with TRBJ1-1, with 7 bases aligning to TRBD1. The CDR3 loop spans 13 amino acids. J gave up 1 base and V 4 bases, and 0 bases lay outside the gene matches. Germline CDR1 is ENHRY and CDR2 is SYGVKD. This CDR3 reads CAISGTGNTEAFF. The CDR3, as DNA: TGTGCCATCAGTGGGACAGGGAACACTGAAGCTTTCTTT.

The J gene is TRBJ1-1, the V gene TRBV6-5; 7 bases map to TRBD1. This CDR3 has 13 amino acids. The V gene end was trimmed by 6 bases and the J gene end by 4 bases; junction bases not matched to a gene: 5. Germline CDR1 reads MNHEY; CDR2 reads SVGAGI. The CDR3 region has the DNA TGTGCCAGCAGGCCCAGGGGGTTCACTGAAGCTTTCTTT. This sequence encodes CASRPRGFTEAFF.

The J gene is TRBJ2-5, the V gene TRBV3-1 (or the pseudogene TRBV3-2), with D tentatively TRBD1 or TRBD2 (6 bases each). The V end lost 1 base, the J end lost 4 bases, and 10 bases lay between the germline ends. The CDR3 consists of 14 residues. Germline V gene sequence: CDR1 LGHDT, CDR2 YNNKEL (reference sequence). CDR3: CASSQGGATETQYF. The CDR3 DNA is TGTGCCAGCAGCCAAGGGGGGGCCACAGAGACCCAGTACTTC.

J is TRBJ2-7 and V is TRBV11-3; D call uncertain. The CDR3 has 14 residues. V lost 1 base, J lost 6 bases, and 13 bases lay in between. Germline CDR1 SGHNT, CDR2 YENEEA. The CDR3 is CASSLGSRGGEQYF. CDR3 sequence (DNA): TGTGCCAGCAGCTTAGGTTCCAGAGGCGGCGAGCAGTACTTC.

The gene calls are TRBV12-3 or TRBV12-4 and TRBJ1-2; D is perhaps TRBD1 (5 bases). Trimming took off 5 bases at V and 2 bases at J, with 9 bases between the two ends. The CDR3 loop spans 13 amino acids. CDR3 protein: CASSTGANYGYTF. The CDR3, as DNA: TGTGCCAGCAGTACCGGGGCCAACTATGGCTACACCTTC.

CDR3 protein: CASSLAGGNTEAFF. The CDR3 DNA is TGTGCCAGCAGCTTGGCAGGGGGGAACACTGAAGCTTTCTTT. The chain is built from TRBV5-8 and TRBJ1-1; 7 nucleotides align to TRBD1. Germline loops: CDR1 SGHTS, CDR2 YDEGEE. The CDR3 runs 14 residues. The ends lost 0 bases at V and 1 base at J; junction bases unmatched: 0.

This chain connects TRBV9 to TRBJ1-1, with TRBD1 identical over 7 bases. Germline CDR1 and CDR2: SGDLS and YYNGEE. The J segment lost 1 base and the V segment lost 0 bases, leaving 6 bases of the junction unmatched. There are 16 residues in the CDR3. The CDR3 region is CASSVEATGRNTEAFF. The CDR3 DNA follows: TGTGCCAGCAGCGTAGAGGCGACAGGGAGGAACACTGAAGCTTTCTTT.

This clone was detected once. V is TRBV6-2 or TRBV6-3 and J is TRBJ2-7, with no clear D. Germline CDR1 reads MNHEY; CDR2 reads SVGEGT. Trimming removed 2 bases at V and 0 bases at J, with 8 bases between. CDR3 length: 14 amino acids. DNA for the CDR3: TGTGCCAGCAGTTACGGGGATGGCTCCTACGAGCAGTACTTC. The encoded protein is CASSYGDGSYEQYF.

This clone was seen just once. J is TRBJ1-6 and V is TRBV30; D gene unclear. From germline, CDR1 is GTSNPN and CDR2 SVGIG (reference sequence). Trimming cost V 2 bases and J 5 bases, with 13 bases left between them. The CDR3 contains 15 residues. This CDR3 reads CAWSLGMGDNSPLHF. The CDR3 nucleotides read TGTGCCTGGAGTTTAGGGATGGGCGATAATTCACCCCTCCACTTT.

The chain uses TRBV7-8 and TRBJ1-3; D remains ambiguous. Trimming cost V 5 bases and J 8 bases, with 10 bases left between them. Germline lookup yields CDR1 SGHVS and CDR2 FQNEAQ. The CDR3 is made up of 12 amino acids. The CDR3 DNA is TGTGCCAGCAGCCCTCGTCCGGACACCATATATTTT. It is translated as CASSPRPDTIYF.

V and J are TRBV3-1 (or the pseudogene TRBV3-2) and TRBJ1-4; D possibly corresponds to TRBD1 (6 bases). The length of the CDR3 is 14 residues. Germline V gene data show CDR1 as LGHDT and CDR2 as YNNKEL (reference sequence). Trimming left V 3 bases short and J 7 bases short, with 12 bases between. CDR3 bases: TGTGCCAGCAGCCAGGGGGCCCGAGGTGAAAAACTGTTTTTT. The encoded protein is CASSQGARGEKLFF.

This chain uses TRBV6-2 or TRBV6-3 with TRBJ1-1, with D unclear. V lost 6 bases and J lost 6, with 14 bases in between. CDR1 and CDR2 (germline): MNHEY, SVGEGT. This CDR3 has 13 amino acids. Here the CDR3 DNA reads TGTGCCAGCAGCGAACGCATGCAGGCTGAAGCTTTCTTT. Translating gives CASSERMQAEAFF.

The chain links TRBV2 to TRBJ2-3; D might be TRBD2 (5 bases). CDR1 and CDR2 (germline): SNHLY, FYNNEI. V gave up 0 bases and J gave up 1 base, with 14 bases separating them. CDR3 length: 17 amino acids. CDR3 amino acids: CASSEALRGDGTDTQYF. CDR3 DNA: TGTGCCAGCAGTGAAGCGCTACGGGGTGATGGCACAGATACGCAGTATTTT.

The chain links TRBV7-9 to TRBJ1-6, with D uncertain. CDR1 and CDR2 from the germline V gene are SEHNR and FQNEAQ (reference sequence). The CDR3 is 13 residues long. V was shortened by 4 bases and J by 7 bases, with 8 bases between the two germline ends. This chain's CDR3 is CASSYSGNSPLHF. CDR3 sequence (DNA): TGTGCCAGCAGCTACAGTGGCAATTCACCCCTCCACTTT. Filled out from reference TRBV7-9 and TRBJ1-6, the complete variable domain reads DTGVSQNPRHKITKRGQNVTFRCDPISEHNRLYWYRQTLGQGPEFLTYFQNEAQLEKSRLLSDRFSAERPKGSFSTLEIQRTEQGDSAMYLCASSYSGNSPLHFGNGTRLTVT.

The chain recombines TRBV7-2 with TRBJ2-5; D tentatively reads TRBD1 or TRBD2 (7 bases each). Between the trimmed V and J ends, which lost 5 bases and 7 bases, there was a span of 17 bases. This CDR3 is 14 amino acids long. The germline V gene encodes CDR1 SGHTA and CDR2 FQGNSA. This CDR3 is CASSETGRDRTQYF. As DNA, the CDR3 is TGTGCCAGCAGCGAGACAGGGAGGGACCGGACCCAGTACTTC.

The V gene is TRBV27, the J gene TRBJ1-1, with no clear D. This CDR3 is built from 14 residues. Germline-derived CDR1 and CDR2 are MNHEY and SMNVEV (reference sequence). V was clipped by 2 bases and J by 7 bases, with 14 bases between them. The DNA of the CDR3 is TGTGCCAGCAGTTTACCCGCGGTCTTCCTTGAAGCTTTCTTT. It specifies CASSLPAVFLEAFF.

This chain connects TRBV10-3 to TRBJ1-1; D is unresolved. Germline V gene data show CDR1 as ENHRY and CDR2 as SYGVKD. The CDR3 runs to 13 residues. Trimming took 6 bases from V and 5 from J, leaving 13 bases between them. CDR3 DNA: TGTGCCATCAGGGCGGATTTGGGGACTGAAGCTTTCTTT. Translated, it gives CAIRADLGTEAFF.

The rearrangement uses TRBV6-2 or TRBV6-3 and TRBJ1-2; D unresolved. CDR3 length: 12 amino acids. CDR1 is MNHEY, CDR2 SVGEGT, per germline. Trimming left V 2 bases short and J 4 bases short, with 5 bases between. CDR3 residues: CASSYGVYGYTF. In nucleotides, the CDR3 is TGTGCCAGCAGTTACGGGGTCTATGGCTACACCTTC.

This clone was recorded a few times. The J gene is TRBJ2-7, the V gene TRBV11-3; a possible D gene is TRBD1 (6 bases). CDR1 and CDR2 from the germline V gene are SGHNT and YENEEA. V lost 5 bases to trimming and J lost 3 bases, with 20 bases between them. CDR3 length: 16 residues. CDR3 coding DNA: TGTGCCAGCAGCCCACCATACCTAGGACAGAACTACGAGCAGTACTTC. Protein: CASSPPYLGQNYEQYF.

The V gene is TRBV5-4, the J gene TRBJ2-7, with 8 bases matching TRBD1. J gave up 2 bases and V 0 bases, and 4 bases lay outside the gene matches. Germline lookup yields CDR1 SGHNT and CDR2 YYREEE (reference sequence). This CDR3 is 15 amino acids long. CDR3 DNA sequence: TGTGCCAGCAGCTTGGCAGGGGGCCGCACCTACGAGCAGTACTTC. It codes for CASSLAGGRTYEQYF.

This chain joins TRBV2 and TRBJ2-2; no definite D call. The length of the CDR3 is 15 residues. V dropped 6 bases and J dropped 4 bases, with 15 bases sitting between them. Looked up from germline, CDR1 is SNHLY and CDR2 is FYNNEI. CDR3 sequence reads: CASRGSDTTTGELFF. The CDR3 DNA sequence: TGTGCCAGCAGGGGATCCGACACCACCACCGGGGAGCTGTTTTTT. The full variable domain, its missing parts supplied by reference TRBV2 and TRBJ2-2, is EPEVTQTPSHQVTQMGQEVILRCVPISNHLYFYWYRQILGQKVEFLVSFYNNEISEKSEIFDDQFSVERPDGSNFTLKIRSTKLEDSAMYFCASRGSDTTTGELFFGEGSRLTVL.

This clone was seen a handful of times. As DNA, the CDR3 is TGTGCCTGGAGTGTACGACAGACCTCCTACGAGCAGTACTTC. It is translated as CAWSVRQTSYEQYF. This rearrangement joins TRBV30 to TRBJ2-7, with a possible D match to TRBD1 (5 bases). With 0 bases removed from V and 0 bases from J, the gap between germline ends came to 9 bases. The CDR3 spans 14 residues. Germline CDR1 and CDR2: GTSNPN and SVGIG (reference sequence).

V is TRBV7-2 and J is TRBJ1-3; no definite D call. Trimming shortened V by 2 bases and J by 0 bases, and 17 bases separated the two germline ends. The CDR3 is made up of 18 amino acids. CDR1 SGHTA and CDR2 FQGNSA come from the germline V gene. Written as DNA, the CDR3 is TGTGCCAGCAGCTTAAGAACACGGATGGACCTCTCTGGAAACACCATATATTTT. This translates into CASSLRTRMDLSGNTIYF.